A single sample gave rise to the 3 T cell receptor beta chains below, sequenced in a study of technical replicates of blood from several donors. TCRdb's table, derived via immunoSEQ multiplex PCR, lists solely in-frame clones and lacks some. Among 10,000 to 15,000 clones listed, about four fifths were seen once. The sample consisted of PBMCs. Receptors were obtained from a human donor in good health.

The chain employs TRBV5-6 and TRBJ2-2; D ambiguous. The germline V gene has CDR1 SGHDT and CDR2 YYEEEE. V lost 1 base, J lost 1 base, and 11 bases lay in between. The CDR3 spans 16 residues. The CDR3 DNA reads TGTGCCAGCAGCTTGAAGTCGACGGGGAACACCGGGGAGCTGTTTTTT. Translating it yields CASSLKSTGNTGELFF.

CDR3 sequence reads: CSVEVGGRAKNEQFF. The CDR3 region has the DNA TGCAGCGTTGAAGTGGGTGGGAGGGCCAAGAATGAGCAGTTCTTC. The V and J genes are TRBV29-1 and TRBJ2-1; 7 bases line up with TRBD2. V trimming: 1 base; J trimming: 7 bases; junction bases outside the gene matches: 10. In germline, CDR1 is SQVTM, CDR2 ANQGSEA. This CDR3 has 15 amino acids.

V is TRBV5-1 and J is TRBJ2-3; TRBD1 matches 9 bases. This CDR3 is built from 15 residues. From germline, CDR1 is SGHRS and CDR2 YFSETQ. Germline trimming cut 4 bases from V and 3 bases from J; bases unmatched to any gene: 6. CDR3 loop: CASSRRDRDTDTQYF. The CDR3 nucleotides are TGCGCCAGCAGCCGCCGGGACAGGGATACAGATACGCAGTATTTT.